These T cell receptor beta chains were read from a single sample in a study of blood T cell repertoires in COVID-19. Assay used: immunoSEQ multiplex PCR; TCRdb lists only in-frame clones, some missing. The data contain roughly 150,000 clones, approximately 73% of them singletons. The specimen sequenced was peripheral blood. Every receptor here comes from an elderly woman with acute or convalescent COVID-19. The CDR3 runs from the conserved cysteine through the conserved F or W. D genes are given only for firm matches. Clone size is given for some rows only: seen once, a few or many times, or a class if the clone is expanded.

d_call clone_size j_call v_call cdr3_nt cdr3_aa
- - TRBJ1-2 TRBV24-1 TGTGCCACCAGTGATTCGACAGGTGCTCATGGCTACACCTTC CATSDSTGAHGYTF
TRBD1 - TRBJ2-7 TRBV14 TGTGCCAGCAGCGGTCAGTGGGGACAGGGGATGAACGAGCAGTACTTC CASSGQWGQGMNEQYF
TRBD1 once TRBJ2-7 TRBV5-8 TGTGCCAGCAGCAAGTTGACAGGGGACCACGAGCAGTACTTC CASSKLTGDHEQYF
TRBD2 once TRBJ2-1 TRBV10-3 TGTGCCTCCCTCCCTGGCGGGAGGGCCTACAATGAGCAGTTCTTC CASLPGGRAYNEQFF
- few TRBJ1-2 TRBV6-2/TRBV6-3 TGTGCCAGCAGTTACAGCGGCCGCGGTGATGGCTACACCTTC CASSYSGRGDGYTF
- - TRBJ2-3 TRBV18 TGTGCCAGCTCACCACCGGTCGGGATAAGCACAGATACGCAGTATTTT CASSPPVGISTDTQYF
TRBD1 - TRBJ2-1 TRBV10-2 TGCGCCAGCAGTGAGGAGACAGGGACCTTTGATGAGCAGTTCTTC CASSEETGTFDEQFF
- - TRBJ1-2 TRBV2 TGTGCCAGCGTTGAGAACCTCTATGGCTACACCTTC CASVENLYGYTF
TRBD1 - TRBJ2-5 TRBV3-1/TRBV3-2 TGTGCCAGCAGCCAATTTGGACAGGGGTTAGAGACCCAGTACTTC CASSQFGQGLETQYF
- - TRBJ1-1 TRBV5-1 TGCGCCAGCAGCTTGAGGGGTGGTGGGAACACTGAAGCTTTCTTT CASSLRGGGNTEAFF
TRBD1 - TRBJ2-7 TRBV5-4 TGTGCCAGCAGCTTAGGTACCGGGACAGACCTTTACGAGCAGTACTTC CASSLGTGTDLYEQYF
TRBD2 few TRBJ2-7 TRBV5-4 TGTGCCAGCAGCTCAGGACTAGCAGGTATCTACGAGCAGTACTTC CASSSGLAGIYEQYF